Sequencing of this T cell receptor beta chain was carried out in a study of TIL therapy for anti-PD-1-resistant metastatic lung cancer. Sequencing used immunoSEQ v3. This table comes from immunoSEQ multiplex PCR, and its TCRdb copy is limited to in-frame clones, with some not included. Among about 26,000 clones listed, less than 65% were seen once. The time point here: pre-treatment sample, taken before nivolumab and TIL therapy. Pleural nodules or supraclavicular lymph nodes made up most of the excised metastases sampled. Patients then received nivolumab; progressors got lymphodepletion, TIL and IL-2. The CDR3 runs to 11 residues. Germline assignment: CDR1 DFQATT and CDR2 SNEGSKA (reference sequence). Trimming took 5 bases from V and 3 from J, leaving 8 bases between them.

The sequencing here drew on tumor tissue, taken at baseline. The TCR comes from a woman aged 30-79 years with non-small cell lung cancer. The chain couples TRBV20-1 to TRBJ2-7; no firm D call. In DNA form, the CDR3 reads TGCAGTGCTCAGGTTGACTACGAGCAGTACTTC. It is translated as CSAQVDYEQYF.